Below, 12 T cell receptor beta chains from the same sample are listed, as sequenced in a study of radiation and T cells in renal cell carcinoma. Time point given: blood 4 weeks post-SBRT, at nephrectomy. Treatment in this sample: 15 Gy SBRT to primary tumor, nephrectomy 4 weeks later. Generated by immunoSEQ multiplex PCR, the TCRdb table keeps only in-frame clones and is missing some. The table records approximately 83,000 clones, approximately 80% of them present only once. The input for sequencing was blood, taken from a patient whose treatment included radiotherapy and nephrectomy. The origin of the receptors is a man aged 45 to 65 with renal cell carcinoma.

The chain combines TRBV6-1 with TRBJ1-1; D unresolved. CDR3 length equals 16 residues. The V gene's germline CDR1 is MNHNS and CDR2 SASEGT. V lost 2 bases to trimming and J lost 5 bases, with 18 bases between them. The CDR3 loop is CASSEYITRGGTEAFF. CDR3 sequence (DNA): TGTGCCAGCAGTGAATATATCACGCGGGGAGGGACTGAAGCTTTCTTT.

There are a few counts of this clone. The J gene is TRBJ1-6, the V gene TRBV2; D gene ambiguous. This CDR3 comprises 12 residues. Trimming took 6 bases from V and 9 from J, leaving 9 bases between them. The germline V gene has CDR1 SNHLY and CDR2 FYNNEI. CDR3 residues: CASRVSSSPLHF. The CDR3, as DNA: TGTGCCAGCAGGGTTAGTAGTTCACCCCTCCACTTT.

The CDR3: CASSLTERRTDTQYF. The CDR3 region has the DNA TGTGCCAGCAGCCTAACCGAGAGACGCACAGATACGCAGTATTTT. The rearrangement links TRBV5-4 to TRBJ2-3; D not resolved. Germline assignment: CDR1 SGHNT and CDR2 YYREEE (reference sequence). The CDR3 sequence is 15 residues long. Trimming stripped 4 bases from V and 1 base from J, with 13 bases between.

This chain connects TRBV27 to TRBJ2-3; 9 nucleotides align to TRBD2. This CDR3 contains 15 residues. Per the germline V gene, CDR1 is MNHEY and CDR2 is SMNVEV (reference sequence). Losses at the gene ends were 5 bases for V and 0 bases for J; bases not matched to a gene: 3. DNA of the CDR3: TGTGCCAGCAGTGGGAGCGGGAGGAGCACAGATACGCAGTATTTT. It translates to CASSGSGRSTDTQYF.

The chain employs TRBV27 and TRBJ2-7; perhaps TRBD2 as D (5 bases). Germline V lookup: CDR1 MNHEY, CDR2 SMNVEV (reference sequence). V was pared by 6 bases and J by 4 bases, with 19 bases between. The CDR3 has 15 amino acids. The CDR3 protein is CASRSGPSWTYEQYF. Written as DNA, the CDR3 is TGTGCCAGCAGGTCCGGACCCAGTTGGACTTACGAGCAGTACTTC.

The V gene is TRBV11-2, the J gene TRBJ1-2; weak D call: TRBD1 (6 bases). With 7 bases removed from V and 5 bases from J, the gap between germline ends came to 17 bases. The CDR3 is made up of 14 amino acids. Germline V gene lookup returns CDR1 SGHAT and CDR2 FQNNGV. The CDR3 protein is CASTSEGGYYGYTF. In DNA form, the CDR3 reads TGTGCCAGCACCTCCGAGGGGGGATATTATGGCTACACCTTC.

J is TRBJ1-2 and V is TRBV2; 12 bases align to TRBD1. Unmatched junction bases numbered 7, after V lost 5 bases and J lost 6 bases. From germline, CDR1 is SNHLY and CDR2 FYNNEI. CDR3 size: 15 residues. CDR3 amino acids: CASSLRGTGGNGYTF. The CDR3 DNA sequence: TGTGCCAGCAGTCTACGGGGGACAGGGGGCAATGGCTACACCTTC. The full variable domain, with the rest looked up from reference TRBV2 and TRBJ1-2, is EPEVTQTPSHQVTQMGQEVILRCVPISNHLYFYWYRQILGQKVEFLVSFYNNEISEKSEIFDDQFSVERPDGSNFTLKIRSTKLEDSAMYFCASSLRGTGGNGYTFGSGTRLTVV.

This clone has a handful of counts. The genes are TRBV6-5 and TRBJ1-1; tentative D call: TRBD1 (5 bases). This CDR3 spans 13 amino acids. Germline values: CDR1 MNHEY, CDR2 SVGAGI. V was clipped by 6 bases and J by 5 bases, with 13 bases between them. CDR3 nucleotides: TGTGCCAGCAGGGACAACCCGAGTACTGAAGCTTTCTTT. As protein: CASRDNPSTEAFF.

This clone showed up just once. The genes are TRBV5-8 and TRBJ2-5; 9 bases align to TRBD2. Per the germline V gene, CDR1 is SGHTS and CDR2 is YDEGEE. The CDR3 covers 16 residues. Germline trimming cut 5 bases from V and 5 bases from J; bases unmatched to any gene: 13. This CDR3 reads CASRRNQAGGLETQYF. The DNA for the CDR3 is TGTGCCAGCAGACGCAATCAAGCGGGGGGTTTGGAGACCCAGTACTTC.

The chain links TRBV29-1 to TRBJ2-7, with TRBD2 matching 9 bases. The CDR3 consists of 16 residues. With 7 bases clipped from V and 1 base from J, the junction kept 14 bases outside the gene matches. Germline-derived CDR1 and CDR2 are SQVTM and ANQGSEA. CDR3 sequence (DNA): TGCAGCGCTGGCGAATTAGGGCTAGCGGGATCCTACGAGCAGTACTTC. Its protein is CSAGELGLAGSYEQYF.

This sequence joins TRBV5-1 and TRBJ2-2; 7 bases fit TRBD2. CDR1 SGHRS and CDR2 YFSETQ come from the germline V gene. After removal of 3 bases from V and 4 bases from J, the junction contained 6 bases not matched to a gene. The CDR3 runs 15 residues. CDR3 amino acids: CASSWTSGSTGELFF. In DNA, the CDR3 is TGCGCCAGCAGCTGGACTAGTGGGAGCACCGGGGAGCTGTTTTTT.

The V and J genes are TRBV27 and TRBJ1-5, with D unclear. From germline, CDR1 is MNHEY and CDR2 SMNVEV (reference sequence). V dropped 10 bases and J dropped 2 bases, with 18 bases sitting between them. The CDR3 is made up of 15 amino acids. CDR3: CAKRRTQRGNQPQHF. DNA of the CDR3: TGTGCCAAACGACGGACCCAGCGGGGCAATCAGCCCCAGCATTTT.